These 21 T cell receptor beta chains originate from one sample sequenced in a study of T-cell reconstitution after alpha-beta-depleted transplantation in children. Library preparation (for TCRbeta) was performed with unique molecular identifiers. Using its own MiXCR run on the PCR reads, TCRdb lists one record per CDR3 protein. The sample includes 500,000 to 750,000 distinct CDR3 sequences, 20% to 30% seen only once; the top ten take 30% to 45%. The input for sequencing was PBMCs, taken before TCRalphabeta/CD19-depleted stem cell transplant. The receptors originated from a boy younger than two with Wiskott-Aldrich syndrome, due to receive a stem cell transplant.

The CDR3 DNA follows: TGCAGCGTCCTAGACATAAGGAACATTCAGTACTTC. Translating it yields CSVLDIRNIQYF. The V gene is TRBV29-1, the J gene TRBJ2-4, with no clear D. CDR3 length: 12 residues. The germline gives CDR1 SQVTM, CDR2 ANQGSEA. The germline V and J ends were trimmed by 6 bases and 7 bases, with 13 bases remaining between them.

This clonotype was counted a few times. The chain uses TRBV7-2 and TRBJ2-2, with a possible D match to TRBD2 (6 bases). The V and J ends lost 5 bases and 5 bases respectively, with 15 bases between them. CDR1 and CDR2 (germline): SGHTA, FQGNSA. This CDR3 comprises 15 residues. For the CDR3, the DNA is TGTGCCAGCAGCGCCGGGACTCCTACAACCGGGGAGCTGTTTTTT. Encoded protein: CASSAGTPTTGELFF. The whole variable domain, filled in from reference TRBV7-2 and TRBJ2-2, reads GAGVSQSPSNKVTEKGKDVELRCDPISGHTALYWYRQSLGQGLEFLIYFQGNSAPDKSGLPSDRFSAERTGGSVSTLTIQRTQQEDSAVYLCASSAGTPTTGELFFGEGSRLTVL.

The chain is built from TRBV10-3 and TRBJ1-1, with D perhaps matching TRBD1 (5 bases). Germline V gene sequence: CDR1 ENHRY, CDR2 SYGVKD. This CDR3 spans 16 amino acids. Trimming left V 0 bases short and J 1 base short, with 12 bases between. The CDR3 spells CAISESGLGENTEAFF. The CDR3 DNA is TGTGCCATCAGTGAGTCGGGGCTGGGGGAGAACACTGAAGCTTTCTTT.

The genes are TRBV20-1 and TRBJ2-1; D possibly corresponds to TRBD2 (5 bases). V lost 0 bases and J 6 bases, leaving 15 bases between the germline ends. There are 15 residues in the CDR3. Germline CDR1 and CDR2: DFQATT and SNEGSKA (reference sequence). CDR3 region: CSARDPQRSFNEQFF. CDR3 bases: TGCAGTGCTAGAGATCCCCAGCGGAGCTTCAATGAGCAGTTCTTC.

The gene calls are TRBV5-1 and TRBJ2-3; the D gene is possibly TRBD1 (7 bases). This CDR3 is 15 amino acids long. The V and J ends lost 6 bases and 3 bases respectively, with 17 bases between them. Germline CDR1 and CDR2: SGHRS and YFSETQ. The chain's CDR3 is CASTGRAGGTDTQYF. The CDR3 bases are TGCGCCAGCACCGGGAGAGCAGGGGGAACAGATACGCAGTATTTT.

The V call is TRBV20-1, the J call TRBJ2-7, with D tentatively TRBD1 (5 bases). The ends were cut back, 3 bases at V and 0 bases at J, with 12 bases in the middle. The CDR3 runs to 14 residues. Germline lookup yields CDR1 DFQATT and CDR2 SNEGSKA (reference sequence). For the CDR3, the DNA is TGCAGTGCTAGTCGACAGCGAAGCTCCTACGAGCAGTACTTC. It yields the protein CSASRQRSSYEQYF.

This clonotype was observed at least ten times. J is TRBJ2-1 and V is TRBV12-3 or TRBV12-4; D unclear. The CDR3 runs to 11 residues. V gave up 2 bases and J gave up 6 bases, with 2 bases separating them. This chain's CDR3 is CASSLSNEQFF. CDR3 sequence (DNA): TGTGCCAGCAGTTTAAGCAATGAGCAGTTCTTC.

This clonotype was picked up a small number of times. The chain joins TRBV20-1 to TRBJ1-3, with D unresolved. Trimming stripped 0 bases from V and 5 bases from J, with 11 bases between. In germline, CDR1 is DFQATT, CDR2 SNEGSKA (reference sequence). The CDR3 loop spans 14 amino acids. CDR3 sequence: CSARDWGTRNTIYF. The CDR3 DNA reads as TGCAGTGCTAGAGATTGGGGAACCAGAAACACCATATATTTT.

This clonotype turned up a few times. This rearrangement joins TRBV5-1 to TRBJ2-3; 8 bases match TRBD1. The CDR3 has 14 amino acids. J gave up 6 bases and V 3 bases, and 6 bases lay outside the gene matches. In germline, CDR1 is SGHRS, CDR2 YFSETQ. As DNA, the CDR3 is TGCGCCAGCAGCTCACAGGGGGTAGGTGATACGCAGTATTTT. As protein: CASSSQGVGDTQYF.

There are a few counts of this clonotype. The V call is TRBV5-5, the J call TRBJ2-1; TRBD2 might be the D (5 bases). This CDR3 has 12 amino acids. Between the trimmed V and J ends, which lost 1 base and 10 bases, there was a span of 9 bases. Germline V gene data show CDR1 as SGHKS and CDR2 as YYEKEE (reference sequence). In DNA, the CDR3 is TGTGCCAGCAGCTTGCCGGGCGGGGAGCAGTTCTTC. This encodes CASSLPGGEQFF.

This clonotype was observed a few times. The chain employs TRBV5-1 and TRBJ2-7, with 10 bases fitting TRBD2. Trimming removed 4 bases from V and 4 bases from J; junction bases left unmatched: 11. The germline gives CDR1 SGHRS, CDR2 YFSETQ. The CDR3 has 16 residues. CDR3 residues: CASSTNSGTSEYEQYF. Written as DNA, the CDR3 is TGCGCCAGCAGCACCAATTCCGGGACTAGCGAGTACGAGCAGTACTTC.

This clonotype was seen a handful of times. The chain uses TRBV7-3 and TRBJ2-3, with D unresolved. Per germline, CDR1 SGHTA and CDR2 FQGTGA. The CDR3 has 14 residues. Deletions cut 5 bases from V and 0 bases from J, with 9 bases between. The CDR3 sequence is CASSPTISTDTQYF. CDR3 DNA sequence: TGTGCCAGCAGCCCTACTATAAGCACAGATACGCAGTATTTT.

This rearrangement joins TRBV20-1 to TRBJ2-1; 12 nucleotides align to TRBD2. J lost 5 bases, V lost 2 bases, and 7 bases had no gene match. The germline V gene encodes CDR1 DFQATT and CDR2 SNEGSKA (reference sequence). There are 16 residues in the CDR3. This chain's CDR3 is CSARRVPSGRDNEQFF. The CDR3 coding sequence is TGCAGTGCTAGAAGGGTTCCTAGCGGGAGGGACAATGAGCAGTTCTTC.

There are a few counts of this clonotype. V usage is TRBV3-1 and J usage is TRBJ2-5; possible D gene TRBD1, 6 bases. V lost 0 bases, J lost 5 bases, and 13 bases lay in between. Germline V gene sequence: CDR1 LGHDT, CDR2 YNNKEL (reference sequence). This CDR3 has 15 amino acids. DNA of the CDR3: TGTGCCAGCAGCCAAGATACAGGGTGGCGGGAGACCCAGTACTTC. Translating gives CASSQDTGWRETQYF.

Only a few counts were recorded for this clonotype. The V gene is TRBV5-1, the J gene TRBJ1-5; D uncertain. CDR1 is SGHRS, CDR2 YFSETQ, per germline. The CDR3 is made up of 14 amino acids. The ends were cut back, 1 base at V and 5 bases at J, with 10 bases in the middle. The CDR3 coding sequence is TGCGCCAGCAGCTTGATCCCGGGGTATCAGCCCCAGCATTTT. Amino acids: CASSLIPGYQPQHF.

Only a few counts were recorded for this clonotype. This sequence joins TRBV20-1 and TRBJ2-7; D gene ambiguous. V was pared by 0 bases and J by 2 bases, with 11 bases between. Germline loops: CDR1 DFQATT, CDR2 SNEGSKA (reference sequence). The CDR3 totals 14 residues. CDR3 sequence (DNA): TGCAGTGCTAGAGACCCCGTTCCCACCTACGAGCAGTACTTC. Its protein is CSARDPVPTYEQYF.

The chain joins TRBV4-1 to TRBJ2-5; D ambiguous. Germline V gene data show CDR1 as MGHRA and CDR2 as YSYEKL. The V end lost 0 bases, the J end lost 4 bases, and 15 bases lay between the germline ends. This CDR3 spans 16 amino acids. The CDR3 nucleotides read TGCGCCAGCAGCCAAGATACGAGGACCTGGCTAGAGACCCAGTACTTC. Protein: CASSQDTRTWLETQYF.

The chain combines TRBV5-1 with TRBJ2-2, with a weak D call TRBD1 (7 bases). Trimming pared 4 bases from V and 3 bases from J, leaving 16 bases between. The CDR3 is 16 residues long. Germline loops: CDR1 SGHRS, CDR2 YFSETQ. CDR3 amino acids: CASSKPTGTYTGELFF. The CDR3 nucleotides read TGCGCCAGCAGCAAACCGACAGGGACTTACACCGGGGAGCTGTTTTTT.

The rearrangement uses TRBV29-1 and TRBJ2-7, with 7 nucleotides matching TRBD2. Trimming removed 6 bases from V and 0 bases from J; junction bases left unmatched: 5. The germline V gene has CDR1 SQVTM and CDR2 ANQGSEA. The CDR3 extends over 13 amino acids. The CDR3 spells CSVAGTLSYEQYF. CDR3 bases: TGCAGCGTAGCGGGGACCCTCTCCTACGAGCAGTACTTC.

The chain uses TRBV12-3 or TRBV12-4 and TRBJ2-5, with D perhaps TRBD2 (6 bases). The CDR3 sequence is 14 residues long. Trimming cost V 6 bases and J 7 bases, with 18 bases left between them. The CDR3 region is CASSLTASAMTQYF. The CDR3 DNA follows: TGTGCCAGCAGCCTGACGGCTAGCGCTATGACCCAGTACTTC.

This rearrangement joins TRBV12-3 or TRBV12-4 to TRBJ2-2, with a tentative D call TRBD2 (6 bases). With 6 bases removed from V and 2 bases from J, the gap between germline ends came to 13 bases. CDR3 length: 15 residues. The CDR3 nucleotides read TGTGCCAGCAGCCCGAGCGGGCTCAACACCGGGGAGCTGTTTTTT. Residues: CASSPSGLNTGELFF.